The 7 T cell receptor beta chains given below trace back to one sample, sequenced in a study of T cell repertoires in cytomegalovirus infection. A single record per CDR3 protein comes from TCRdb applying MiXCR to the reads. The sample contains approximately 240,000 distinct CDR3 sequences, over 9% of which appear only once. The sample consisted of PBMCs. These receptors were obtained from a human donor in good health (CMV status not recorded). Some clones in this sample may be carry-over from other donors' samples.

This clonotype was recorded many times. The gene calls are TRBV5-6 and TRBJ2-3; TRBD1 might be the D (6 bases). The CDR3 has 16 amino acids. CDR1 and CDR2 from the germline V gene are SGHDT and YYEEEE. V was cut by 3 bases and J by 0 bases, with 14 bases left in between. This CDR3 is CASSWNRAFSTDTQYF. CDR3 coding DNA: TGTGCCAGCAGCTGGAACAGGGCGTTTAGCACAGATACGCAGTATTTT.

V and J are TRBV19 and TRBJ2-3; D is perhaps TRBD2 (6 bases). The V end was cut by 6 bases, the J end by 2 bases, with 18 bases between. CDR1 and CDR2 from the germline V gene are LNHDA and SQIVND (reference sequence). CDR3 length: 16 amino acids. CDR3 in amino acids: CASRNPRGSITDTQYF. In DNA form, the CDR3 reads TGTGCCAGTAGGAACCCTCGGGGGTCTATCACAGATACGCAGTATTTT.

This clonotype has more than one count but fewer than ten. The chain couples TRBV28 to TRBJ2-3, with D maybe TRBD1 (5 bases). Trimming shortened V by 5 bases and J by 4 bases, and 16 bases separated the two germline ends. The CDR3 contains 15 residues. In germline, CDR1 is MDHEN, CDR2 SYDVKM. For the CDR3, the DNA is TGTGCCAGCAGTAATAACCAGGGTGGGGCAGATACGCAGTATTTT. It translates to CASSNNQGGADTQYF.

This clonotype has at least ten counts. This rearrangement joins TRBV7-2 to TRBJ1-2; TRBD1 matches at 9 bases. This CDR3 is 15 amino acids long. The J segment lost 7 bases and the V segment lost 5 bases, leaving 11 bases of the junction unmatched. CDR1 and CDR2 (germline): SGHTA, FQGNSA. The CDR3 here is CASSLDRDRATGYTF. The DNA of the CDR3 is TGTGCCAGCAGCCTCGACCGGGACAGGGCAACTGGCTACACCTTC.

The chain carries TRBV6-2 or TRBV6-3 and TRBJ2-1; D not certain. The CDR3 runs to 14 residues. V lost 7 bases and J 1 base, leaving 11 bases between the germline ends. Germline-derived CDR1 and CDR2 are MNHEY and SVGEGT. CDR3 sequence reads: CASTLQPSYNEQFF. CDR3 bases: TGTGCCAGCACGTTACAGCCTTCCTACAATGAGCAGTTCTTC.

This clonotype was observed a handful of times. This chain joins TRBV19 and TRBJ2-5, with 7 positions matching TRBD2. The CDR3 covers 13 residues. Trimming took 3 bases from V and 5 from J; bases not matched to a gene: 3. Germline CDR1 and CDR2: LNHDA and SQIVND (reference sequence). In DNA, the CDR3 is TGTGCCAGTAGTATGGGACTATCGGAGACCCAGTACTTC. It yields the protein CASSMGLSETQYF.

A single count supports this clonotype. A much bigger clone sits one base away, suggesting this may be a read error. The chain links TRBV6-5 to TRBJ2-7, with D perhaps TRBD1 (6 bases). Deletions cut 5 bases from V and 1 base from J, with 9 bases between. CDR3 length equals 13 residues. From germline, CDR1 is MNHEY and CDR2 SVGAGI. DNA for the CDR3: TGTGCCAGCAGTACTGACAGGTCCTACGAGCAGTACTTC. This translates into CASSTDRSYEQYF.